The next 21 T cell receptor beta chains were all read from a single sample in a study of T cell repertoires in cytomegalovirus infection. Each CDR3 protein gets one entry after TCRdb re-called the reads with MiXCR. The table shows approximately 700,000 distinct CDR3 sequences, with roughly a third occurring only once. Material for sequencing was PBMCs. These receptors were collected from a human donor in good health (CMV status not recorded). Some clones in this sample may be carry-over from other donors' samples.

This clonotype occurred once. Given a much more abundant clone one base away, this may be a read error. The chain couples TRBV6-6 to TRBJ1-5, with TRBD1 matching 7 bases. CDR3 size: 16 residues. Germline-derived CDR1 and CDR2 are MNHNY and SVGAGI (reference sequence). The CDR3: CVSRGRMWGSNQPQHF. The CDR3 DNA follows: TGTGTCAGCAGGGGGAGGATGTGGGGTAGCAATCAGCCCCAGCATTTT.

The gene calls are TRBV6-1 and TRBJ1-4; 9 bases match TRBD1. The J segment lost 8 bases and the V segment lost 4 bases, leaving 17 bases of the junction unmatched. The CDR3 runs to 18 residues. Germline lookup yields CDR1 MNHNS and CDR2 SASEGT. CDR3 sequence (DNA): TGTGCCAGCAGTGCATATCCGGGACAGGGAAGATTCGGCGAAAAACTGTTTTTT. It yields the protein CASSAYPGQGRFGEKLFF.

V gene TRBV12-3 or TRBV12-4 combines with J gene TRBJ2-7; the D gene is possibly TRBD1 (5 bases). V lost 7 bases to trimming and J lost 4 bases, with 5 bases between them. CDR3 length equals 10 residues. The CDR3 DNA reads as TGTGCCAGCAAGGGGTACGAGCAGTACTTC. This translates into CASKGYEQYF.

With regard to this clonotype: Sequence at one end of the junction differs from germline and may be a read error. The chain uses TRBV7-7 and TRBJ2-2; D unresolved. CDR3 length: 14 amino acids. Germline V gene data show CDR1 as SSHAT and CDR2 as FNYEAQ (reference sequence). For the CDR3, the DNA is TGTGCTAGCAGCTTAGATTCCCACAGCGGGGAGCTGTTTTTT. Translating gives CASSLDSHSGELFF.

This clonotype has only a few counts. V gene TRBV20-1 combines with J gene TRBJ2-3; 8 positions match TRBD1. This CDR3 is built from 15 residues. V shed 5 bases and J 0 bases; nucleotides not matched to a gene: 7. Germline V gene data show CDR1 as DFQATT and CDR2 as SNEGSKA (reference sequence). Here the CDR3 DNA reads TGCAGTGCTGTCAACAGGGGGACTAGCACAGATACGCAGTATTTT. Amino acid sequence: CSAVNRGTSTDTQYF.

The chain has TRBV7-8 and TRBJ2-1; possible D gene TRBD2, 6 bases. This CDR3 has 17 residues. CDR1 is SGHVS, CDR2 FQNEAQ, per germline. V lost 5 bases and J 0 bases, leaving 17 bases between the germline ends. The CDR3 DNA follows: TGTGCCAGCAGCGCCGCGGGGCGCGTCAACTCCTACAATGAGCAGTTCTTC. Translation: CASSAAGRVNSYNEQFF.

The chain combines TRBV12-3 or TRBV12-4 with TRBJ1-4; unclear D gene. The CDR3 is made up of 13 amino acids. Trimming took 2 bases from V and 4 from J, leaving 5 bases between them. The CDR3 reads CASSLRNNEKLFF. CDR3 in DNA: TGTGCCAGCAGTTTACGGAATAATGAAAAACTGTTTTTT.

The CDR3: CASSTGASTDTQYF. As DNA, the CDR3 is TGTGCCAGCAGTACCGGGGCCTCCACAGATACGCAGTATTTT. This chain connects TRBV12-3 or TRBV12-4 to TRBJ2-3; tentatively, D is TRBD1 or TRBD2 (5 bases each). Trimming cost V 5 bases and J 2 bases, with 11 bases left between them. The CDR3 extends over 14 amino acids.

This clonotype was picked up a small number of times. The gene calls are TRBV24-1 and TRBJ2-1, with unresolved D. Germline CDR1 reads KGHDR; CDR2 reads SFDVKD. The CDR3 runs 14 residues. Trimming cost V 1 base and J 7 bases, with 10 bases left between them. This chain's CDR3 is CATSDFKGWNEQFF. CDR3 DNA sequence: TGTGCCACCAGTGATTTCAAGGGTTGGAATGAGCAGTTCTTC.

The CDR3 region has the DNA TGTGCCAGCAGCTTAGCGGCGGGACAGGGTGTAAAGACCCAGTACTTC. It yields the protein CASSLAAGQGVKTQYF. The chain carries TRBV7-2 and TRBJ2-5, with 9 bases identical to TRBD1. The CDR3 runs to 16 residues. CDR1 and CDR2 (germline): SGHTA, FQGNSA. The V gene end was trimmed by 0 bases and the J gene end by 6 bases; junction bases not matched to a gene: 8.

The V and J genes are TRBV6-5 and TRBJ2-3; 11 bases match TRBD2. Unmatched junction bases numbered 10, after V lost 2 bases and J lost 0 bases. The V gene's germline CDR1 is MNHEY and CDR2 SVGAGI. The CDR3 length is 19 residues. CDR3 protein: CASSYHFTSGSISTDTQYF. The CDR3 DNA is TGTGCCAGCAGTTACCATTTTACTAGCGGGAGCATTAGCACAGATACGCAGTATTTT.

DNA for the CDR3: TGCAGTGCTAGGTGGGGACCCGCGGCAGATACGCAGTATTTT. Translated: CSARWGPAADTQYF. This chain connects TRBV20-1 to TRBJ2-3; D tentatively fits TRBD1 or TRBD2 (5 bases each). V was pared by 3 bases and J by 4 bases, with 14 bases between. CDR1 is DFQATT, CDR2 SNEGSKA, per germline (reference sequence). CDR3 size: 14 residues.

The J gene is TRBJ1-1, the V gene TRBV30; D is unclear. The CDR3 covers 16 residues. Per germline, CDR1 GTSNPN and CDR2 SVGIG (reference sequence). With 1 base removed from V and 0 bases from J, the gap between germline ends came to 15 bases. The CDR3: CAWSGSASLMNTEAFF. CDR3 in DNA: TGTGCCTGGAGTGGGTCAGCGAGCCTTATGAACACTGAAGCTTTCTTT.

This clonotype appeared a few times. The chain combines TRBV29-1 with TRBJ2-5, with unresolved D. The ends were cut back, 7 bases at V and 5 bases at J, with 14 bases in the middle. Germline-derived CDR1 and CDR2 are SQVTM and ANQGSEA. The CDR3 totals 12 residues. The DNA of the CDR3 is TGCAGCGCGGGCTATTCGGGTGAGACCCAGTACTTC. It encodes CSAGYSGETQYF.

This clonotype was found a few times. The rearrangement joins TRBV10-3 to TRBJ2-7; 8 bases fit TRBD1. CDR3 length: 13 amino acids. Looked up from germline, CDR1 is ENHRY and CDR2 is SYGVKD. V was pared by 9 bases and J by 3 bases, with 7 bases of the junction left unmatched. The CDR3 coding sequence is TGTGCCATTTGGGATGACAGGGGCTACGAGCAGTACTTC. It translates to CAIWDDRGYEQYF.

In nucleotides, the CDR3 is TGTGCCAGCATGTTGCGGCGGTTGGACGAGACCCAGTACTTC. Its protein product is CASMLRRLDETQYF. This chain joins TRBV28 and TRBJ2-5; D ambiguous. V lost 7 bases, J lost 5 bases, and 17 bases lay in between. The CDR3 consists of 14 residues. In germline, CDR1 is MDHEN, CDR2 SYDVKM. Combining the CDR3 with reference TRBV28 and TRBJ2-5 gives the whole variable domain DVKVTQSSRYLVKRTGEKVFLECVQDMDHENMFWYRQDPGLGLRLIYFSYDVKMKEKGDIPEGYSVSREKKERFSLILESASTNQTSMYLCASMLRRLDETQYFGPGTRLLVL.

This chain links TRBV20-1 with TRBJ2-2; 11 bases are a match to TRBD2. Germline V lookup: CDR1 DFQATT, CDR2 SNEGSKA (reference sequence). CDR3 length: 14 amino acids. V lost 8 bases to trimming and J lost 1 base; unmatched junction nucleotides: 3. As DNA, the CDR3 is TGCAGTCTAACTAGCGGGGGGAACACCGGGGAGCTGTTTTTT. Translation: CSLTSGGNTGELFF.

The V gene is TRBV12-3 or TRBV12-4, the J gene TRBJ2-7; maybe TRBD2 (5 bases). V lost 5 bases to trimming and J lost 3 bases, with 14 bases between them. The CDR3 totals 14 residues. This CDR3 is CASSPPGLGYEQYF. As DNA, the CDR3 is TGTGCCAGCAGTCCCCCCGGACTTGGCTACGAGCAGTACTTC.

This chain connects TRBV28 to TRBJ2-5; no clear D gene. Germline CDR1 MDHEN, CDR2 SYDVKM. The CDR3 extends over 13 amino acids. V gave up 3 bases and J gave up 0 bases, with 5 bases separating them. The CDR3 protein is CASSFQYQETQYF. In DNA, the CDR3 is TGTGCCAGCAGTTTTCAGTACCAAGAGACCCAGTACTTC.

This clonotype occurred a few times. V gene TRBV24-1 combines with J gene TRBJ1-2, with 10 positions matching TRBD1. This CDR3 has 14 amino acids. CDR1 KGHDR and CDR2 SFDVKD come from the germline V gene. The V segment lost 5 bases and the J segment 1 base; nucleotides outside the gene matches: 0. The CDR3 loop reads CATSGTGGNYGYTF. The CDR3 DNA is TGTGCCACCAGTGGGACAGGGGGTAACTATGGCTACACCTTC.

This clonotype was counted a few times. The V and J genes are TRBV12-3 or TRBV12-4 and TRBJ2-7; TRBD1 matches 7 bases. The CDR3 totals 13 residues. The junction had 8 bases not matched to a gene; V was cut back by 7 bases and J by 5 bases. The CDR3 region has the DNA TGTGCCAGCACTACCGGGACAGAGCACGAGCAGTACTTC. It yields the protein CASTTGTEHEQYF.